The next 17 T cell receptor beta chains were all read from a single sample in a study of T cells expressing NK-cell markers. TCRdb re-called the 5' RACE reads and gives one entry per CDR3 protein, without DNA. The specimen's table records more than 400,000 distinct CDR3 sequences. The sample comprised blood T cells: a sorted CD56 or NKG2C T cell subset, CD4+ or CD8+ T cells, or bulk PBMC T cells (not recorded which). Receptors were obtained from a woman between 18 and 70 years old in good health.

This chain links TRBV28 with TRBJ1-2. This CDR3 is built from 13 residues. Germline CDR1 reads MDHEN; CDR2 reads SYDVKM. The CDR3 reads CASLVMGGYGYTF.

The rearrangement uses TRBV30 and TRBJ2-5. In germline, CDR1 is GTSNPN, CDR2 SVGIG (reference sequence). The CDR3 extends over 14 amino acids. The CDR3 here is CACQTGLTRETQYF.

CDR3 region: CASSSGTSGRPTDTQYF. V is TRBV7-2 and J is TRBJ2-3; the D call from TCRdb, TRBD2, cannot be confirmed without DNA. Germline values: CDR1 SGHTA, CDR2 FQGNSA. The CDR3 extends over 17 amino acids.

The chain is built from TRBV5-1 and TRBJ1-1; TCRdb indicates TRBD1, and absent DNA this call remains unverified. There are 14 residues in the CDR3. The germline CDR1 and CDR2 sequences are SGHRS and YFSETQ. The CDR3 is CASSLGQGRTEAFF. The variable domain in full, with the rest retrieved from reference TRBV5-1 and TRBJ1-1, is KAGVTQTPRYLIKTRGQQVTLSCSPISGHRSVSWYQQTPGQGLQFLFEYFSETQRNKGNFPGRFSGRQFSNSRSEMNVSTLELGDSALYLCASSLGQGRTEAFFGQGTRLTVV.

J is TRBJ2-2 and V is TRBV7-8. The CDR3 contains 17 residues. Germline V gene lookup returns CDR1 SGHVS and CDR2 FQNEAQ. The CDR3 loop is CASSLVWPIANTGELFF.

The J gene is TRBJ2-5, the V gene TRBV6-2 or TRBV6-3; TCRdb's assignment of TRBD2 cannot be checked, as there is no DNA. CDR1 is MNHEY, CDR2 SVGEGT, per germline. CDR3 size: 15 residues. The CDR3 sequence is CASSYRLAGKETQYF.

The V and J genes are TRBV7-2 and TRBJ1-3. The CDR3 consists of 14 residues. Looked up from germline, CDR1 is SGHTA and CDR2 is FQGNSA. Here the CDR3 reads CASSNSGSGNTIYF.

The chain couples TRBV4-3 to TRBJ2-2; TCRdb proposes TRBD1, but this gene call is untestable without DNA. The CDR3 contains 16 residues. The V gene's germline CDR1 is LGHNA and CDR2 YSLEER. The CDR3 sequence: CASSLTGGKNTGELFF.

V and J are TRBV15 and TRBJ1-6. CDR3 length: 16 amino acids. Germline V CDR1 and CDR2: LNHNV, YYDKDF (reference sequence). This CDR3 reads CATQEGSSSYNSPLHF. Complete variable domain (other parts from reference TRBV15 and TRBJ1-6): DAMVIQNPRYQVTQFGKPVTLSCSQTLNHNVMYWYQQKSSQAPKLLFHYYDKDFNNEADTPDNFQSRRPNTSFCFLDIRSPGLGDTAMYLCATQEGSSSYNSPLHFGNGTRLTVT.

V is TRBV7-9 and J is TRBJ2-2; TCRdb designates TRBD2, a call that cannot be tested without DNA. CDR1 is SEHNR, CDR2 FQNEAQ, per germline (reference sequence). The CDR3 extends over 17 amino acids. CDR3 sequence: CASRLHGPLPGTGELFF.

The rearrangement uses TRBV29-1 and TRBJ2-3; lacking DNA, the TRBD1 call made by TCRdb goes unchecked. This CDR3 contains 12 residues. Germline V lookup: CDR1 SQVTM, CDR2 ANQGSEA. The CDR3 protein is CSVARGADTQYF.

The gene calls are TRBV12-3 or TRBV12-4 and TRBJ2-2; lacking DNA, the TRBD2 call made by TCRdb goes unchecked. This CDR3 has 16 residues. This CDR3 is CASSFLGLAGTGELFF.

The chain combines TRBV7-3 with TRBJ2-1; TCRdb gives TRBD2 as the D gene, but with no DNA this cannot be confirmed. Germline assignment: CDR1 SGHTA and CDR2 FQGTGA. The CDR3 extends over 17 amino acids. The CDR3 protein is CASSLTLAGGSYNEQFF. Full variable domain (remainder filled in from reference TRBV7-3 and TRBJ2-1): GAGVSQTPSNKVTEKGKYVELRCDPISGHTALYWYRQSLGQGPEFLIYFQGTGAADDSGLPNDRFFAVRPEGSVSTLKIQRTERGDSAVYLCASSLTLAGGSYNEQFFGPGTRLTVL.

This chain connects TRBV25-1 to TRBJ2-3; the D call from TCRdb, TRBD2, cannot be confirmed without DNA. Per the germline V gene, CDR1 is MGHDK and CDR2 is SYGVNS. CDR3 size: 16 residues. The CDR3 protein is CASSELSGGITDTQYF.

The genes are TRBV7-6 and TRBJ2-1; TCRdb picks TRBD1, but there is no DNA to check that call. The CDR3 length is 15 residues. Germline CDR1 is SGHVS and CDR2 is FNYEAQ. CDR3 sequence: CASSLWGGADNEQFF. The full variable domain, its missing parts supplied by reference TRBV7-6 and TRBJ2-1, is GAGVSQSPRYKVTKRGQDVALRCDPISGHVSLYWYRQALGQGPEFLTYFNYEAQQDKSGLPNDRFSAERPEGSISTLTIQRTEQRDSAMYRCASSLWGGADNEQFFGPGTRLTVL.

The CDR3 region is CASSQEERGNTEAFF. The chain has TRBV4-3 and TRBJ1-1; no DNA is available, so the TRBD1 call from TCRdb remains unchecked. Per the germline V gene, CDR1 is LGHNA and CDR2 is YSLEER. The CDR3 sequence is 15 residues long.

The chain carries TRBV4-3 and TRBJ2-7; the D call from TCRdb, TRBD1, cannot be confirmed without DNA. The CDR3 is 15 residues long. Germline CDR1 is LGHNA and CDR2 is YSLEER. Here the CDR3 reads CASSARQGPSYEQYF.